This T cell receptor beta chain stems from a study of cytomegalovirus exposure and HLA in healthy donors. Study-wide findings and caveats: A later analysis found that most CMV-associated TCR beta chains appeared HLA-restricted.

As for this clone: Its antigen is unidentified.

The PCR made use of 60 Vbeta and 13 Jbeta primers. Data came from immunoSEQ multiplex PCR; TCRdb stores just in-frame clones and leaves some out. The data contain about 140,000 clones, around 75% of them seen just once; the ten biggest clones take up over 0.95%. These donors counted as nominally healthy when sampled, but unrecorded immune exposures were likely. CDR3 size: 15 residues. Germline CDR1 and CDR2: MGHDK and SYGVNS. V was pared by 6 bases and J by 0 bases, with 15 bases between. The sequence derives from a female donor in good health and CMV-seronegative. Sequenced sample: PBMCs. The V call is TRBV25-1, the J call TRBJ2-7; maybe TRBD1 (5 bases). DNA of the CDR3: TGTGCCAGCAGGACACAGGCCACCCACTCCTACGAGCAGTACTTC. It is translated as CASRTQATHSYEQYF.